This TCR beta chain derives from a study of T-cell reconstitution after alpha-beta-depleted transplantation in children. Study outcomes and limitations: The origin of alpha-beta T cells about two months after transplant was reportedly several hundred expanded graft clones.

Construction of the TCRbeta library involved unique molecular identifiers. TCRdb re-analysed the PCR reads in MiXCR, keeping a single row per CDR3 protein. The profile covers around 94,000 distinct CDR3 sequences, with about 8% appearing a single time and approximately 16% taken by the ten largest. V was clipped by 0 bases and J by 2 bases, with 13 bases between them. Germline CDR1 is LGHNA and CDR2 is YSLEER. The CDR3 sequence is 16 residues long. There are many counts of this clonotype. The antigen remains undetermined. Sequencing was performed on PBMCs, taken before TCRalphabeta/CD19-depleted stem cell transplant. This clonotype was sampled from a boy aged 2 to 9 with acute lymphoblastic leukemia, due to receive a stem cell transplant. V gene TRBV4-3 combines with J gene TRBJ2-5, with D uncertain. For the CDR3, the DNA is TGCGCCAGCAGCCAAGAAGGTATCGGCAGTCAAGAGACCCAGTACTTC. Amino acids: CASSQEGIGSQETQYF.